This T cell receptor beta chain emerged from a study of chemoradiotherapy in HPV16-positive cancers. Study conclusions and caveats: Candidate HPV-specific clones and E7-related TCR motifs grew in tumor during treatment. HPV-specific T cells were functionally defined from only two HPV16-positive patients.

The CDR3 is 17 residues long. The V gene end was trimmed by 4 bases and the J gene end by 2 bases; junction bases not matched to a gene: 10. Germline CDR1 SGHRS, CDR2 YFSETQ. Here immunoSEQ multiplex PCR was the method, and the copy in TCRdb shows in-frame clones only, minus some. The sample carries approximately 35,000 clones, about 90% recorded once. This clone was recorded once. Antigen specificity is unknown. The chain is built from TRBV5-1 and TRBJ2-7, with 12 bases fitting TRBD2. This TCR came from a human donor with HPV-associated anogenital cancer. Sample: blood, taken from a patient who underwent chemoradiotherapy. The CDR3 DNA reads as TGCGCCAGCAGCCCAAGGACTAGCGGGGCCCCTACCTACGAGCAGTACTTC. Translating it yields CASSPRTSGAPTYEQYF. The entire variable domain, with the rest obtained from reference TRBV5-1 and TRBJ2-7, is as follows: KAGVTQTPRYLIKTRGQQVTLSCSPISGHRSVSWYQQTPGQGLQFLFEYFSETQRNKGNFPGRFSGRQFSNSRSEMNVSTLELGDSALYLCASSPRTSGAPTYEQYFGPGTRLTVT.